This T cell receptor (beta chain) was identified during a study of CD8 T cells in ankylosing spondylitis. Study results and limitations: Within ankylosing spondylitis blood, a TCR beta motif made up of eight or nine highly homologous variants appeared to be characteristic. Previous work reported some of these motif variants in the synovial fluid and blood of reactive arthritis. Researchers report that disease-linked clones proved CD8+ and relatively rare in peripheral blood.

V was trimmed by 1 base and J by 6 bases, leaving 11 bases between them. Germline assignment: CDR1 MGHDK and CDR2 SYGVNS. CDR3 size: 14 residues. Scientists made TCR beta libraries using quantitative 5'-RACE with molecular barcodes. One entry per CDR3 protein, called by TCRdb with MiXCR from the 5' RACE reads. The sample consists of about 460,000 distinct CDR3 sequences, approximately 5% of them appearing once. This clonotype has ten or more counts. Antigen: not known. Sequencing was carried out using blood, either unsorted or a sorted T cell fraction (not recorded which). The rearrangement joins TRBV25-1 to TRBJ2-3; weak D call: TRBD1 (5 bases). This receptor was obtained from a male donor with ankylosing spondylitis. In DNA, the CDR3 is TGTGCCAGCAGTGAATGGGGCCTGGTGGATACGCAGTATTTT. Its protein product is CASSEWGLVDTQYF.